The source of this TCR beta chain is a study of blood T cell repertoires in COVID-19 (dated by TCRdb to the early 2020s). Study-level background: Collaborator samples came from the United States, Italy and Spain and covered acute and convalescent phases of COVID-19. The material from the prospective study consisted of cDNA or gDNA derived from T cells, B-cell-depleted T cells, or PBMCs. Subjects who had been exposed to COVID-19, were actively infected with it, or had recovered from it provided the deeply sampled blood TCRbeta repertoires that made up the dataset. A freely available public database, intended as a resource for researchers studying the immune response to SARS-CoV-2, is where the repertoires were released. Samples came from the ongoing ImmuneRACE study (first 160 participants) plus 1,254 subjects from 6 global collaborators. The sample metadata nearly always contained a de-identified subject ID, COVID-19 status, age in years and sex. Where HLA class I and class II types were available, the types were taken from metadata supplied by the sample provider, not from assay-based typing. The study at large found these results: Clinical and demographic metadata were provided uncurated, with the amount varying by source and participant.

Comments on this clone: This clone's antigen is unknown. Base qualities were left out, and no much larger clone turns up one base away.

TCRbeta CDR3 regions were amplified from genomic DNA by means of the immunoSEQ Assay, a bias-controlled multiplex PCR. Turning to the authors' computational methods: The number of nucleated cells in each sample was estimated by amplification of reference gene primers within the assay. To quantify the absolute abundance of each unique TCRbeta CDR3 rearrangement, sequence reads were collapsed and filtered. For each sample, productive Simpson clonality was calculated as the square root of Simpson's diversity index over productive rearrangements. The source is immuneACCESS, and TCRdb retained only in-frame sequences with V and J called. Part of the clones is not carried over; for the studies checked, unresolved V genes explain less than half of this, and the remainder is unexplained. The V and J calls and clone size come from that table; D and trimming were worked out from the DNA. Across this sample there are roughly 180,000 clones, with 82% seen only once. Of the sample, roughly 10% is held by the ten largest clones.

Collaborating institutions collected whole blood in K2EDTA tubes following their own protocols. For TCRbeta analysis, collaborators shipped samples as frozen whole blood, isolated PBMCs, or DNA extracted from either of those sample types. The receptor was derived from a woman of 80 years or more with active or convalescent COVID-19. The sample taken for sequencing was peripheral blood.

CDR3 sequence: CAVGAGHYEQYF. The DNA reads TGTGCCGTAGGGGCAGGACACTACGAGCAGTACTTC. In this chain, TRBV19 is recombined with TRBJ2-7; TRBD1 is a possible D gene, resting on 5 matching bases. The germline V gene (reference sequence) yields LNHDA for CDR1 and SQIVND for CDR2. The CDR3, cysteine through phenylalanine, is 12 amino acids long. Here the CDR3 DNA is all that survives: 36 bases in frame from base 1. V and J are truncated by 11 bases and 3 bases respectively, leaving an intervening sequence of 14 bases.